These T cell receptor beta chains were read from a single sample in a study of blood T cell repertoires in COVID-19. Clones were sequenced by immunoSEQ multiplex PCR, and TCRdb holds only the in-frame ones, with some missing. The repertoire consists of 200,000 to 250,000 clones, with 87% occurring once and the leading ten covering 10% to 14%. Sequencing used PBMCs or T cells enriched from blood (not recorded which). These receptors all stem from a young man who had recovered from COVID-19. Each CDR3 is given with its conserved first and last residue. The D gene is left open where the match is weak. Clone size is stated in some rows and not others, as once, few, many or a class when expanded.

v_call,d_call,clone_size,j_call,cdr3_aa,cdr3_nt
TRBV7-9,NA,NA,TRBJ2-5,CALEGAEETQYF,TGTGCCTTGGAGGGAGCAGAGGAGACCCAGTACTTC
TRBV5-4,NA,many,TRBJ2-5,CASSLDSTTQYF,TGTGCCAGCAGCTTGGACAGCACCACCCAGTACTTC
TRBV30,TRBD2,NA,TRBJ2-3,CAWSPGLAGGGDTQYF,TGTGCCTGGAGCCCGGGACTAGCGGGAGGGGGGGATACGCAGTATTTT
TRBV14,TRBD1,NA,TRBJ1-1,CASSRYGQGETEAFF,TGTGCCAGCAGCCGATATGGACAGGGGGAAACTGAAGCTTTCTTT
TRBV5-1,NA,NA,TRBJ1-1,CASSLNLGRANTEAFF,TGCGCCAGCAGCTTGAATCTCGGGCGGGCTAACACTGAAGCTTTCTTT
TRBV14,NA,NA,TRBJ2-7,CASSQALGSSYEQYF,TGTGCCAGCAGCCAAGCCCTCGGGAGCTCCTACGAGCAGTACTTC
TRBV7-2,TRBD1,NA,TRBJ1-2,CASTPHRGANYGYTF,TGTGCCAGCACCCCCCACAGGGGCGCTAACTATGGCTACACCTTC
TRBV9,NA,NA,TRBJ1-1,CASSAHRENTEAFF,TGTGCCAGCAGCGCCCACAGGGAGAACACTGAAGCTTTCTTT
TRBV28,NA,NA,TRBJ2-4,CASSSGLAKNIQYF,TGTGCCAGCAGTTCGGGACTAGCCAAAAACATTCAGTACTTC
TRBV19,TRBD1,NA,TRBJ1-2,CASSRTGDGYGYTF,TGTGCCAGTAGCCGGACAGGGGATGGCTATGGCTACACCTTC
TRBV6-6,NA,NA,TRBJ2-5,CASNSRGETQYF,TGTGCCAGCAATTCCAGGGGAGAGACCCAGTACTTC
TRBV6-5,NA,NA,TRBJ1-1,CASNTQWRGTEAFF,TGTGCCAGCAACACACAGTGGAGGGGCACTGAAGCTTTCTTT
TRBV6-5,NA,NA,TRBJ2-7,CASSYQANFPSYEQYF,TGTGCCAGCAGTTACCAGGCAAACTTCCCATCCTACGAGCAGTACTTC
TRBV27,NA,NA,TRBJ2-5,CASSSQGPRYETQYF,TGTGCCAGCAGCTCACAGGGCCCCCGGTATGAGACCCAGTACTTC
TRBV2,NA,NA,TRBJ1-5,CASSREGSISNQPQHF,TGTGCCAGTTCCCGGGAGGGATCGATTAGCAATCAGCCCCAGCATTTT
TRBV18,TRBD1,NA,TRBJ1-2,CASSPTGQGPYGYTF,TGTGCCAGCTCACCGACGGGACAGGGGCCCTATGGCTACACCTTC
TRBV30,TRBD1,NA,TRBJ2-1,CAWSVPGQGVGTYNEQFF,TGTGCCTGGAGTGTCCCGGGACAGGGGGTTGGAACCTACAATGAGCAGTTCTTC
TRBV19,NA,once,TRBJ1-2,CASSRAPSENYGYTF,TGTGCCAGTAGTCGAGCACCGAGCGAGAACTATGGCTACACCTTC
TRBV24-1,TRBD1,NA,TRBJ2-3,CATSDPTGGGTDTQYF,TGTGCCACCAGTGACCCCACAGGGGGCGGCACAGATACGCAGTATTTT
TRBV7-2,NA,once,TRBJ1-4,CASSYRETGKLFF,TGTGCCAGCAGCTACAGGGAAACGGGAAAACTGTTTTTT
TRBV27,TRBD2,NA,TRBJ2-1,CASSGSGKSSYNEQFF,TGTGCCAGCAGTGGTAGCGGGAAGAGCTCCTACAATGAGCAGTTCTTC
TRBV2,TRBD1,NA,TRBJ1-1,CASRGQGRTEAFF,TGTGCCAGCAGGGGACAGGGAAGGACTGAAGCTTTCTTT
TRBV7-9,NA,few,TRBJ2-7,CASSSDRFSYEQYF,TGTGCCAGCAGCTCTGACAGATTCTCCTACGAGCAGTACTTC
TRBV5-1,TRBD1,NA,TRBJ1-5,CASSSGQPHQPQHF,TGCGCCAGCAGCTCGGGACAGCCGCATCAGCCCCAGCATTTT
TRBV6-4,NA,NA,TRBJ1-6,CASTRGDSYNSPLHF,TGTGCCAGCACCCGGGGAGACTCCTATAATTCACCCCTCCACTTT
TRBV21-1,NA,NA,TRBJ1-5,CASSKRLDRESQPQHF,TGTGCCAGCAGCAAACGCCTGGACAGGGAGTCTCAGCCCCAGCATTTT
TRBV30,TRBD1,NA,TRBJ2-5,CAWSRDREETQYF,TGTGCCTGGAGTCGAGACAGGGAAGAGACCCAGTACTTC
TRBV7-9,NA,NA,TRBJ1-1,CASSLGGRGNTEAFF,TGTGCCAGCAGCTTAGGGGGTCGGGGGAACACTGAAGCTTTCTTT
TRBV14,NA,NA,TRBJ1-1,CASSFRPRDTEAFF,TGTGCCAGCAGCTTCCGGCCCCGGGATACTGAAGCTTTCTTT
TRBV5-8,TRBD1,once,TRBJ2-2,CASRYRGLNTGELFF,TGTGCCAGCAGGTACAGGGGGCTGAACACCGGGGAGCTGTTTTTT
TRBV28,NA,NA,TRBJ1-2,CASSLSGHNYGYTF,TGTGCCAGCAGTTTGAGCGGCCACAACTATGGCTACACCTTC
TRBV6-5,NA,NA,TRBJ1-3,CASSYSYEGTIYF,TGTGCCAGCAGTTACTCGTATGAGGGCACCATATATTTT
TRBV18,TRBD1,NA,TRBJ1-1,CASSPRQGWDTEAFF,TGTGCCAGCTCACCGAGACAGGGCTGGGACACTGAAGCTTTCTTT
TRBV6-1,TRBD2,NA,TRBJ2-7,CASSEGLAGPYEQYF,TGTGCCAGCAGTGAAGGGCTAGCGGGACCCTACGAGCAGTACTTC
TRBV2,NA,few,TRBJ1-5,CASSDGRDRQPQHF,TGTGCCAGCAGTGATGGCAGGGATCGCCAGCCCCAGCATTTT
TRBV11-2,NA,NA,TRBJ1-2,CASSWSFKSRQLNYGYTF,TGTGCCAGCAGCTGGAGCTTCAAGAGCCGACAGTTAAACTATGGCTACACCTTC
TRBV24-1,NA,NA,TRBJ2-7,CATEDTGGYEQYF,TGTGCCACCGAGGACACCGGGGGCTACGAGCAGTACTTC
TRBV11-2,TRBD2,NA,TRBJ2-1,CASSLRLAGGLSYNEQFF,TGTGCCAGCAGCTTAAGACTAGCGGGGGGGTTATCCTACAATGAGCAGTTCTTC
TRBV7-7,NA,NA,TRBJ2-7,CASSAPSVPPYEQYF,TGTGCTAGCAGCGCCCCTAGCGTTCCCCCCTACGAGCAGTACTTC
TRBV6-5,TRBD2,NA,TRBJ2-7,CASSWGGEQYF,TGTGCCAGCAGTTGGGGGGGCGAGCAGTACTTC
TRBV7-2,NA,NA,TRBJ1-6,CASSFPGPPLHF,TGTGCCAGCAGCTTCCCTGGGCCACCCCTCCACTTT
TRBV20-1,TRBD1,NA,TRBJ1-5,CSASTGGAGQPQHF,TGCAGTGCCAGTACAGGGGGCGCGGGTCAGCCCCAGCATTTT
TRBV11-3,TRBD2,NA,TRBJ2-1,CASSLSSLAGRNEQFF,TGTGCCAGCAGCTTATCGAGTCTAGCGGGAAGAAATGAGCAGTTCTTC
TRBV3-1/TRBV3-2,NA,NA,TRBJ1-1,CASSLTGRNTEAFF,TGTGCCAGCAGCCTTACAGGGCGGAACACTGAAGCTTTCTTT
TRBV23-1,NA,NA,TRBJ2-7,CASPGTAYEQYF,TGCGCCAGCCCAGGGACTGCCTACGAGCAGTACTTC
TRBV10-3,TRBD1,NA,TRBJ2-2,CAISDSDRGRTGELFF,TGTGCCATCAGTGATTCGGACAGGGGGCGCACCGGGGAGCTGTTTTTT
TRBV2,NA,many,TRBJ1-2,CASSPTGYGYTF,TGTGCCAGCAGTCCCACGGGCTATGGCTACACCTTC
TRBV18,NA,NA,TRBJ1-2,CASSPGTQGNYGYTF,TGTGCCAGCTCACCTGGAACACAGGGTAACTATGGCTACACCTTC
TRBV3-1/TRBV3-2,NA,NA,TRBJ2-7,CASSRRGQGYEQYF,TGTGCCAGCAGCCGGCGCGGGCAGGGGTACGAGCAGTACTTC
TRBV7-3,NA,NA,TRBJ1-6,CASSLEGRNSPLHF,TGTGCCAGCAGCCTAGAAGGTCGTAATTCACCCCTCCACTTT
TRBV4-2,TRBD1,NA,TRBJ1-6,CASSQLTGADGSPLHF,TGTGCCAGCAGCCAACTTACAGGGGCTGATGGATCACCCCTCCACTTT
TRBV5-1,TRBD1,many,TRBJ1-2,CASSFGQAYGYTF,TGCGCCAGCAGCTTTGGACAGGCTTATGGCTACACCTTC
TRBV4-1,TRBD1,once,TRBJ2-7,CASSQGYFPGQGYEQYF,TGCGCCAGCAGCCAAGGCTACTTTCCGGGACAGGGCTACGAGCAGTACTTC
TRBV28,TRBD1,NA,TRBJ1-6,CASSPTGGINSPLHF,TGTGCCAGCAGCCCAACAGGGGGCATTAATTCACCCCTCCACTTT
TRBV11-2,TRBD1,once,TRBJ1-4,CASSSQQGAEKLFF,TGTGCCAGCAGCTCCCAACAGGGGGCTGAAAAACTGTTTTTT
TRBV28,NA,NA,TRBJ2-7,CASSSGGRGLMRLPYEQYF,TGTGCCAGCAGTTCCGGTGGCAGGGGTTTGATGCGGCTGCCCTACGAGCAGTACTTC
TRBV7-3,NA,NA,TRBJ2-3,CASSLAGGSTDTQYF,TGTGCCAGCAGCTTAGCCGGGGGTAGCACAGATACGCAGTATTTT
TRBV5-1,TRBD1,NA,TRBJ1-1,CASSLGTGSMNTEAFF,TGCGCCAGCAGCTTGGGGACAGGGAGCATGAACACTGAAGCTTTCTTT
TRBV15,TRBD2,NA,TRBJ2-1,CATSTGTSVGEQFF,TGTGCCACCAGCACAGGGACTAGCGTCGGTGAGCAGTTCTTC
TRBV4-1,TRBD2,NA,TRBJ2-2,CASSQVGLANTGELFF,TGCGCCAGCAGCCAGGTGGGACTAGCGAACACCGGGGAGCTGTTTTTT